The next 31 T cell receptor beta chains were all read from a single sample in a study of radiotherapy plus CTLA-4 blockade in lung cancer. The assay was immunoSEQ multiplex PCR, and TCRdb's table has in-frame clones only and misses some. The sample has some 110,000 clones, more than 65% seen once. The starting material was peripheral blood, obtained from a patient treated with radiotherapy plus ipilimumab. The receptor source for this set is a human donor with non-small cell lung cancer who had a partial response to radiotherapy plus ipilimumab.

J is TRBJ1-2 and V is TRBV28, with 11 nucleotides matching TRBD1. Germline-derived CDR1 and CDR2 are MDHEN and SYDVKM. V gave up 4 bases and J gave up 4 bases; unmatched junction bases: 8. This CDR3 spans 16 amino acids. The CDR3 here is CASSSLDRGRAYGYTF. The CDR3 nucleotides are TGTGCCAGCAGTTCGCTGGACAGGGGGCGGGCCTATGGCTACACCTTC.

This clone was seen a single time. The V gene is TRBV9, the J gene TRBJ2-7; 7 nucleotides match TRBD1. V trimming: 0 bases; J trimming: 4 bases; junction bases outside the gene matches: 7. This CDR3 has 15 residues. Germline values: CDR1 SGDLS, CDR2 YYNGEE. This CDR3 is CASSVATGQIYEQYF. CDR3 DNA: TGTGCCAGCAGCGTAGCTACGGGACAGATATACGAGCAGTACTTC.

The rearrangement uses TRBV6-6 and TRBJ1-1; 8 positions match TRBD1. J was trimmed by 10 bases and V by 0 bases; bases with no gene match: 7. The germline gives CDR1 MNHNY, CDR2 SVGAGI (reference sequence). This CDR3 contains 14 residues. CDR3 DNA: TGTGCCAGCAGTTACTCGGGGACAGGTCCCGCAGCTTTCTTT. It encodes CASSYSGTGPAAFF.

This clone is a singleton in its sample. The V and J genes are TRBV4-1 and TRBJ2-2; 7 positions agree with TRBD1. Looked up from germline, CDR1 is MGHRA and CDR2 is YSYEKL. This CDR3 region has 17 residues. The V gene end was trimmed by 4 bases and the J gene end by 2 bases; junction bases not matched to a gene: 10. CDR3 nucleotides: TGCGCCAGCAGCCCACAGAGGACAGGTGCCAACACCGGGGAGCTGTTTTTT. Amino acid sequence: CASSPQRTGANTGELFF.

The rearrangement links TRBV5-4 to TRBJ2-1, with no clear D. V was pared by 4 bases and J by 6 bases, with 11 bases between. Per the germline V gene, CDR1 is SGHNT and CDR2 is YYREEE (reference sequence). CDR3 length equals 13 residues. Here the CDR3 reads CASSPYLGNEQFF. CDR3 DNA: TGTGCCAGCAGCCCCTATCTTGGCAATGAGCAGTTCTTC.

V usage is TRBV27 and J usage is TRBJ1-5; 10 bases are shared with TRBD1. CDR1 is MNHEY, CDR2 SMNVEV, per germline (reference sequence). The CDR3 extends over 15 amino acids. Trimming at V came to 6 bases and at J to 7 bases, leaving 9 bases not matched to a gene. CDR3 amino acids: CASRRQGAGMQPQHF. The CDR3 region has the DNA TGTGCCAGCAGACGACAGGGGGCTGGAATGCAGCCCCAGCATTTT.

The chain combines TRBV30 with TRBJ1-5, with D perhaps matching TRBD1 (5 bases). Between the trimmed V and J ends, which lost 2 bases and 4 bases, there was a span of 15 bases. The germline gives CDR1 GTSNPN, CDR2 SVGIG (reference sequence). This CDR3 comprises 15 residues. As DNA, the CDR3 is TGTGCCTGGAGTTACGGGGGTAAAAAGAATCAGCCCCAGCATTTT. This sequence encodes CAWSYGGKKNQPQHF.

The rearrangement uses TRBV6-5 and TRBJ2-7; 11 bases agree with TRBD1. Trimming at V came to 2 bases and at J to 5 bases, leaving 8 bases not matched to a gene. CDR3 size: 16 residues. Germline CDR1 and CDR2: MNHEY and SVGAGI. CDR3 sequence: CASSYRRTGGHHEQYF. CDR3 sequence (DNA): TGTGCCAGCAGTTACCGGAGGACAGGGGGCCATCACGAGCAGTACTTC.

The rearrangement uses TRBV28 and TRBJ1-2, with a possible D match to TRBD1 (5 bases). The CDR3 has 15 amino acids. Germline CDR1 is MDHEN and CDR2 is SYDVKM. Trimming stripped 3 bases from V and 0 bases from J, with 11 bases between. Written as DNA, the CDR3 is TGTGCCAGCAGTTTCCGACAGCGAGCTAACTATGGCTACACCTTC. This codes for CASSFRQRANYGYTF.

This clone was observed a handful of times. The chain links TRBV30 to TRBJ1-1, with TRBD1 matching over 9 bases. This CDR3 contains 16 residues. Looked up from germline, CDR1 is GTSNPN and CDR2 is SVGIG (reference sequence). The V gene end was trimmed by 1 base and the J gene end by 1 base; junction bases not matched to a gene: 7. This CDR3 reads CAWSDKGQGPNTEAFF. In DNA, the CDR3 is TGTGCCTGGAGTGATAAGGGACAGGGTCCGAACACTGAAGCTTTCTTT.

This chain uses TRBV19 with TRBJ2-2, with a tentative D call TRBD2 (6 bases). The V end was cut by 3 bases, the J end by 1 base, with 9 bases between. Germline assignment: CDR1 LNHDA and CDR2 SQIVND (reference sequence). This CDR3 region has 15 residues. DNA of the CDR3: TGTGCCAGTAGTATGCTGGGGGGGAACACCGGGGAGCTGTTTTTT. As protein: CASSMLGGNTGELFF.

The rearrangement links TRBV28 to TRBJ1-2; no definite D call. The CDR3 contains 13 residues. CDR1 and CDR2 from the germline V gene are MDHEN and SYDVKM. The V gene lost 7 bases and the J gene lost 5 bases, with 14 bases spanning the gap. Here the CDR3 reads CASNPGGEYGYTF. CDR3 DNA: TGTGCCAGCAACCCTGGCGGAGAGTATGGCTACACCTTC.

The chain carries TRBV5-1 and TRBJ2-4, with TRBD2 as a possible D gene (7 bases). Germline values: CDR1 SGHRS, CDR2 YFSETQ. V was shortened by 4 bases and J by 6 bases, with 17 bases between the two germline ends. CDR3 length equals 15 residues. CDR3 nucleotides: TGCGCCAGCAGCGAGGGGGGGGAGCCCCGAAACATTCAGTACTTC. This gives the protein CASSEGGEPRNIQYF. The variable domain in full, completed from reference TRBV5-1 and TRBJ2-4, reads KAGVTQTPRYLIKTRGQQVTLSCSPISGHRSVSWYQQTPGQGLQFLFEYFSETQRNKGNFPGRFSGRQFSNSRSEMNVSTLELGDSALYLCASSEGGEPRNIQYFGAGTRLSVL.

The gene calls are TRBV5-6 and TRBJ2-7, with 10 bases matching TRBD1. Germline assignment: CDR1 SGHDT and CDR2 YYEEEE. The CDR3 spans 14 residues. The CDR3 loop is CVSNLGQGRREQYV. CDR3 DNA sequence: TGTGTCAGCAACTTGGGACAGGGGAGGCGCGAGCAGTACGTC.

CDR3 protein: CASSYRIRNTEAFF. The CDR3 DNA sequence: TGTGCCAGCAGTTATCGTATCCGGAACACTGAAGCTTTCTTT. J is TRBJ1-1 and V is TRBV6-5; D unclear. CDR1 MNHEY and CDR2 SVGAGI come from the germline V gene. Trimming took off 3 bases at V and 1 base at J, with 9 bases between the two ends. The CDR3 covers 14 residues.

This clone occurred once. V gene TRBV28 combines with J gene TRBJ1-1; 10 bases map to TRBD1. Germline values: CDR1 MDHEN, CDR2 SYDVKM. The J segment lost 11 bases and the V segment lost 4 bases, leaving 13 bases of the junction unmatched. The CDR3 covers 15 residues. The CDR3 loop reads CASSSGTGVLLLAFF. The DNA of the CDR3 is TGTGCCAGCAGTTCAGGGACAGGGGTATTATTGTTGGCTTTCTTT.

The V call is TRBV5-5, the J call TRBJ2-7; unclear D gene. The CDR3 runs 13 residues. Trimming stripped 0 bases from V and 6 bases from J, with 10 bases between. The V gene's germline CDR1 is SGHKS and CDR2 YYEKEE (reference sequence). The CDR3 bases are TGTGCCAGCAGCTTGGCCATGGCTCTCGAGCAGTACTTC. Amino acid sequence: CASSLAMALEQYF.

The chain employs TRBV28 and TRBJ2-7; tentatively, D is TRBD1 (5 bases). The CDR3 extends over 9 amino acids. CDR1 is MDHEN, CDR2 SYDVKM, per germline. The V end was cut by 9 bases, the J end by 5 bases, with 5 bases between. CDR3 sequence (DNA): TGTGCCAGACAGGACGAGCAGTACTTC. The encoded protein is CARQDEQYF.

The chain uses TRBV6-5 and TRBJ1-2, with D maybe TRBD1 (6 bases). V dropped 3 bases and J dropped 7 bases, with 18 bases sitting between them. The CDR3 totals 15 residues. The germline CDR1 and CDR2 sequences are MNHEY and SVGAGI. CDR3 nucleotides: TGTGCCAGCAGTTATTCCGGGGGGCAATTGGGTGGCTACACCTTC. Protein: CASSYSGGQLGGYTF.

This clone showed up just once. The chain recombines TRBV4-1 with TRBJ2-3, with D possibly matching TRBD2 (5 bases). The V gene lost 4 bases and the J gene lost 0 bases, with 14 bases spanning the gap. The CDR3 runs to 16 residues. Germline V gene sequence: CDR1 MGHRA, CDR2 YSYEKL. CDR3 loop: CASSPLARPSTDTQYF. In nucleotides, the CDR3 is TGCGCCAGCAGCCCTCTAGCCCGTCCTAGCACAGATACGCAGTATTTT.

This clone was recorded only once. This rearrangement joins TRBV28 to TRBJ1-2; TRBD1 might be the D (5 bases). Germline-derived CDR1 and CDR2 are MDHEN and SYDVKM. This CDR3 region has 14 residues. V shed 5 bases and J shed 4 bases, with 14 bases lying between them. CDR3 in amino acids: CASSLREGIYGYTF. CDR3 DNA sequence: TGTGCCAGCAGTCTCAGGGAGGGTATCTATGGCTACACCTTC.

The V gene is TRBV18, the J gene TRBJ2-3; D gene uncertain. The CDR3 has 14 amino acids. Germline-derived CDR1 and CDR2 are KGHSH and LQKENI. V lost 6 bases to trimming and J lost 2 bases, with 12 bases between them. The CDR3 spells CASSPLPPTDTQYF. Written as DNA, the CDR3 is TGTGCCAGCTCCCCCCTACCCCCCACAGATACGCAGTATTTT. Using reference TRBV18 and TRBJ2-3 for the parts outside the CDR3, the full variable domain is NAGVMQNPRHLVRRRGQEARLRCSPMKGHSHVYWYRQLPEEGLKFMVYLQKENIIDESGMPKERFSAEFPKEGPSILRIQQVVRGDSAAYFCASSPLPPTDTQYFGPGTRLTVL.

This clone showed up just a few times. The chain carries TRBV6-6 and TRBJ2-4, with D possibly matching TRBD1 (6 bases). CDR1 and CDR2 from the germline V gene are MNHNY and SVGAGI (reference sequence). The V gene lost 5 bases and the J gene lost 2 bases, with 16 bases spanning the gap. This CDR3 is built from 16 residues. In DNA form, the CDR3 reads TGTGCCAGCAGTCAACTCCCACAGGGAACCAAAAACATTCAGTACTTC. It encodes CASSQLPQGTKNIQYF.

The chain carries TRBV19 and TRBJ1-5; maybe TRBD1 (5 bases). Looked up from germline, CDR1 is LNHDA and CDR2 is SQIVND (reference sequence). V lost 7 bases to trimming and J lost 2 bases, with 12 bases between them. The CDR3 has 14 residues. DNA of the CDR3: TGTGCCAGTAAGGGGAGGGGCCGCAATCAGCCCCAGCATTTT. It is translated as CASKGRGRNQPQHF.

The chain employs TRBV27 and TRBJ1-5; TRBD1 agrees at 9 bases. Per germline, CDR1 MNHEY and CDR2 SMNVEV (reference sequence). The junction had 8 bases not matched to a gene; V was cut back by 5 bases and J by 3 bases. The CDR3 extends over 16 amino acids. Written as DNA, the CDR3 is TGTGCCAGCAGTGGGGGGACAGGGTTTAACAATCAGCCCCAGCATTTT. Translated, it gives CASSGGTGFNNQPQHF.

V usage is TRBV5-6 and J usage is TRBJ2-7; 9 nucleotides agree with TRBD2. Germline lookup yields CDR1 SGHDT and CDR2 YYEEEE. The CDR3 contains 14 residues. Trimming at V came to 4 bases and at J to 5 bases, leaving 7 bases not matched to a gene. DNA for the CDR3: TGTGCCAGCAGCCAGTTAGCGGGAGCCCACGAGCAGTACGTC. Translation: CASSQLAGAHEQYV.

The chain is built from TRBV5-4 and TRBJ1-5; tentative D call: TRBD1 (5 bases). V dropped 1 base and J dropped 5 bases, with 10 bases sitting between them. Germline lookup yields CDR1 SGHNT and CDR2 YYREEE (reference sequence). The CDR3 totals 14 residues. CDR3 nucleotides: TGTGCCAGCAGCTTGTGGCAGGGCGATCAGCCCCAGCATTTT. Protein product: CASSLWQGDQPQHF.

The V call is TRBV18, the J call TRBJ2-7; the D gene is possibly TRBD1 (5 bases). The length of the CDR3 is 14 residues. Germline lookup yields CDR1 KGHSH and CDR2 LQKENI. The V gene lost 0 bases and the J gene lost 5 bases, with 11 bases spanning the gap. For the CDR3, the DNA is TGTGCCAGCTCACCACCGTCAGGGTCCCACGAGCAGTACGTC. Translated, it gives CASSPPSGSHEQYV.

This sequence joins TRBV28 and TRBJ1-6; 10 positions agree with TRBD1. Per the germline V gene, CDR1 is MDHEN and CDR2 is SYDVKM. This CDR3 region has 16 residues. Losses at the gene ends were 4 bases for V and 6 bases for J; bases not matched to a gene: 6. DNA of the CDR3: TGTGCCAGCAGTTCCCCGGGACAGGGGACTAATTCACCCCTCCACTTT. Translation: CASSSPGQGTNSPLHF.

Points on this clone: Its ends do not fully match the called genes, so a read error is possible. The CDR3 DNA reads as TGTGCCACCAGTTTTTTCGACAGGGACGAAGCTTTCTTT. Its translation is CATSFFDRDEAFF. The chain couples TRBV28 to TRBJ1-1; TRBD1 matches at 7 bases. This CDR3 spans 13 amino acids. From germline, CDR1 is MDHEN and CDR2 SYDVKM.

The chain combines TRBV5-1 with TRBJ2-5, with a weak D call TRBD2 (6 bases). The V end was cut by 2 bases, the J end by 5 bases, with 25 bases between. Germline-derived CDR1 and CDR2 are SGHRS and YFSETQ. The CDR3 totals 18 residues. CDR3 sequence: CASSFGIIRGLSGETQYF. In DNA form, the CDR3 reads TGCGCCAGCAGCTTTGGTATTATTCGGGGACTGTCGGGGGAGACCCAGTACTTC.